This TCR beta chain was retrieved from a study of T-cell memory formation after mild COVID-19. Overall study context: TCR clustering was largely donor specific.

Note on this clonotype: The antigen is not known.

General study results and limits: Whether second-wave clones peaking at day 37 were SARS-CoV-2 specific went unconfirmed. Mainly CM and EM harbored the contracting CD4+ clones; mainly EMRA harbored the CD8+ ones.

MiXCR was run by TCRdb on the 5' RACE reads, yielding one entry per CDR3 protein. This table has a few hundred thousand distinct CDR3 sequences, around 16% appearing once. Trimming removed 4 bases from V and 6 bases from J; junction bases left unmatched: 7. The CDR3 consists of 15 residues. Germline V gives CDR1 MGHDK, CDR2 SYGVNS. Specimen: PBMCs or a T cell subset sorted from them (not recorded which). This sequence was found in a man aged 18 to 29 who had mild COVID-19 (a few samples of this study predate the infection). Cell type and time point are not known. The chain employs TRBV25-1 and TRBJ2-3, with TRBD1 identical over 10 bases. The CDR3 DNA reads TGTGCCAGCAGTGGCGGGACAGGGGTTTGGGATACGCAGTATTTT. Protein sequence: CASSGGTGVWDTQYF.